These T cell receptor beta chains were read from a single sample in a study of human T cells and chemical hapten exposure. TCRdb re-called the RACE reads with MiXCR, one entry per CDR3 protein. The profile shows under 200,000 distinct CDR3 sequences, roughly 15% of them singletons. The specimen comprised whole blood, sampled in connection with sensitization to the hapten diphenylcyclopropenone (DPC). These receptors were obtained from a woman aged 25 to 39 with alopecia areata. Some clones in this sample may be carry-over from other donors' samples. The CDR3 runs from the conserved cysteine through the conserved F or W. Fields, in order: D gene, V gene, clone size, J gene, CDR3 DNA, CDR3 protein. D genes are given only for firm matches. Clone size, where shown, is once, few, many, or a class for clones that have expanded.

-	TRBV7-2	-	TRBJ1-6	TGTGCCAGCAGCACCTCTAATGGAATTTCACCCCTCCACTTT	CASSTSNGISPLHF
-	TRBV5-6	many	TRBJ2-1	TGTGCCAGCAGCTTACAGTCGGAGCAGTTCTTC	CASSLQSEQFF
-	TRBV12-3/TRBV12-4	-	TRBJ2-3	TGTGCCAGCAGTTTAACGGCGGGACGCACAGATACGCAGTATTTT	CASSLTAGRTDTQYF
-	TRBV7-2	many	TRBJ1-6	TGTGCCAGCAGCTGGACCGGGTGGAATTCACCCCTCCACTTT	CASSWTGWNSPLHF
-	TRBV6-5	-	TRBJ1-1	TGTGCCAGCAGTTACGTTCTAGGGATGAACACTGAAGCTTTCTTT	CASSYVLGMNTEAFF
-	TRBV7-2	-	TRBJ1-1	TGTGCCAGCAGCTTAGGGGGAATGGGACGGCCGAACACTGAAGCTTTCTTT	CASSLGGMGRPNTEAFF
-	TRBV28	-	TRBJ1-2	TGTGCCAGCAGCCTAAATTGGATTAACTATGGCTACACCTTC	CASSLNWINYGYTF
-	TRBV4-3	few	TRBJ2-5	TGCGCCAGCAGCCAATCTCTTGCGCCAGGAGAAGAGACCCAGTACTTC	CASSQSLAPGEETQYF
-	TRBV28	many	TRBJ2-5	TGTGCCAGCAGTCTAGGAACAGGGCGAACCCAAGAGACCCAGTACTTC	CASSLGTGRTQETQYF
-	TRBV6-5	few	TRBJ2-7	TGTGCCAGCAGTAACGGCAGGGGTTCCTACGAGCAGTACTTC	CASSNGRGSYEQYF
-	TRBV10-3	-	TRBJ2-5	TGTGCCATCAGTGACAGGGTTTCCCAAGAGACCCAGTACTTC	CAISDRVSQETQYF
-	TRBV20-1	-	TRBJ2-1	TGCAGTGCTAGTACCGGTACTCAGTTCTTC	CSASTGTQFF
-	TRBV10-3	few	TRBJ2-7	TGTGCCATCAGTGAGTATAATTCCTACGAGCAGTACTTC	CAISEYNSYEQYF
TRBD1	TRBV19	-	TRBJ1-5	TGTGCCAGTTGCCGGGACAGGGAAACTCAGCCCCAGCATTTT	CASCRDRETQPQHF
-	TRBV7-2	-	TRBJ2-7	TGTGCCAGCAGCTTAGCAGGGGGTCGGCACTACGAGCAGTACTTC	CASSLAGGRHYEQYF
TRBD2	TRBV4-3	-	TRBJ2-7	TGCGCCAGCAGCCAAGGGTCCCTTCTAGCGGGAGCCTACGAGCAGTACTTC	CASSQGSLLAGAYEQYF
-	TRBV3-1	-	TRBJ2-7	TGTGCCAGCAGCCAAGGAGACTACGAGCAGTACTTC	CASSQGDYEQYF
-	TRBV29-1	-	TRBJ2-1	TGCAGCGTTGCGACAGGGAGGCGGGGGGTTAGGGATGAGCAGTTCTTC	CSVATGRRGVRDEQFF
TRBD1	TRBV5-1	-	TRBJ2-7	TGCGCCAGCAGCCCCGGACAGGGGAGTGACGAGCAGTACTTC	CASSPGQGSDEQYF
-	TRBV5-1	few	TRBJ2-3	TGCGCCAGCAGCTTAACCAGCTACCTTAGCACAGATACGCAGTATTTT	CASSLTSYLSTDTQYF
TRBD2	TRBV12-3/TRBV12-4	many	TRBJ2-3	TGTGCCAGCAGTTTCTTAGCGGGAGGCACAGATACGCAGTATTTT	CASSFLAGGTDTQYF
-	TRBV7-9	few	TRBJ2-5	TGTGCCAGCAGCTTAGCGGAAGCTAAGACCCAGTACTTC	CASSLAEAKTQYF
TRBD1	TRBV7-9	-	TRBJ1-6	TGTGCCAGCAGCTCCCACAGGGGTAATTCACCCCTCCACTTT	CASSSHRGNSPLHF
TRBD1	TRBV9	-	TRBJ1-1	TGTGCCAGCAGCGACACAGGGGCCTCACGAGCTTTCTTT	CASSDTGASRAFF
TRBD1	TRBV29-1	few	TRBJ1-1	TGCAGCGCTATAAAACAGGGGTGGATAACTGAAGCTTTCTTT	CSAIKQGWITEAFF
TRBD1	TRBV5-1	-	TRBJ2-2	TGCGCCAGCAGCATATACACAGGGGGACCCGGGGAGCTGTTTTTT	CASSIYTGGPGELFF
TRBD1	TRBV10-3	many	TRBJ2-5	TGTGCCATCAGTGAGGGGGACAGGGGCCCAACCCGAGAGACCCAGTACTTC	CAISEGDRGPTRETQYF
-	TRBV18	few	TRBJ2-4	TGTGCCAGCTCACCACAAATGGTAGCCAAAAACATTCAGTACTTC	CASSPQMVAKNIQYF